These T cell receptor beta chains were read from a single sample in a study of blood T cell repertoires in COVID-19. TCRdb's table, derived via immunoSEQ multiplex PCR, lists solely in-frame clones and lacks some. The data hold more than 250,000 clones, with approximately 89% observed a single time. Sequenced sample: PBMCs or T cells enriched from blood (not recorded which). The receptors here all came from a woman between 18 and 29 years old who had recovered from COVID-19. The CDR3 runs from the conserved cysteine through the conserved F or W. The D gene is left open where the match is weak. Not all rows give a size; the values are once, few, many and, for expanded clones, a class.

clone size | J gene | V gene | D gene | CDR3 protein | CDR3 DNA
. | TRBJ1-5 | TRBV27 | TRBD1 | CASSIRQGKNQPQHF | TGTGCCAGCAGCATTAGACAGGGAAAAAATCAGCCCCAGCATTTT
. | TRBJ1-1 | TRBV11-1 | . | CASSLIALGGTEAFF | TGTGCCAGCAGCTTAATTGCCCTAGGGGGAACTGAAGCTTTCTTT
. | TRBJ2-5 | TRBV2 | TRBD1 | CASRADRGRQETQYF | TGTGCCAGCAGAGCGGACAGGGGGCGCCAAGAGACCCAGTACTTC
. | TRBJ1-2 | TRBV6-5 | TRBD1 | CASRQGMGYGYTF | TGTGCCAGCAGACAGGGGATGGGCTATGGCTACACCTTC
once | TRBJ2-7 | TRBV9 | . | CASSPTSGVSYEQYF | TGTGCCAGCAGCCCCACGTCAGGGGTTTCCTACGAGCAGTACTTC
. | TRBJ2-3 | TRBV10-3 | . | CAISGYRNLRADTQYF | TGTGCCATCAGTGGGTACAGGAACCTCCGCGCAGATACGCAGTATTTT
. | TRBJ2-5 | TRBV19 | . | CASSSQGETQYF | TGTGCCAGTAGCTCCCAGGGTGAGACCCAGTACTTC
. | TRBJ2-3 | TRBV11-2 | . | CASSPQGTDTQYF | TGTGCCAGCAGCCCGCAGGGGACAGATACGCAGTATTTT
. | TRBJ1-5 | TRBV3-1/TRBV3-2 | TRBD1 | CASSQEEDRGSPNQPQHF | TGTGCCAGCAGCCAAGAAGAGGACAGGGGTTCTCCCAATCAGCCCCAGCATTTT
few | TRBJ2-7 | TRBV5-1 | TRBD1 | CASSLEQGALNF | TGCGCCAGCAGCTTGGAACAGGGGGCCCTTAACTTC
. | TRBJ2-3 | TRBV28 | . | CASHPGRRDTQYF | TGTGCCAGCCATCCAGGGAGGCGAGATACGCAGTATTTT
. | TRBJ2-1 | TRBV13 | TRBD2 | CASSLRLLSGRVNEQFF | TGTGCCAGCAGCTTACGACTTTTGAGCGGGAGAGTGAATGAGCAGTTCTTC
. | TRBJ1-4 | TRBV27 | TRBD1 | CASRLTGGSEKLFF | TGTGCCAGCAGACTGACAGGGGGCAGTGAAAAACTGTTTTTT
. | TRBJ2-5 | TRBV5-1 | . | CASGIIAAETQYF | TGCGCCAGCGGCATTATAGCTGCGGAGACCCAGTACTTC
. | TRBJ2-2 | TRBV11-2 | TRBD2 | CASSFSGRHTGELFF | TGTGCCAGCAGTTTTAGCGGGAGGCACACCGGGGAGCTGTTTTTT
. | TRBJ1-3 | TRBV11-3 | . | CASSPGHSGNTIYF | TGTGCCAGCAGCCCGGGACACTCTGGAAACACCATATATTTT
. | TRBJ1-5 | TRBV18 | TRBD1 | CASSPRQGGDQPQHF | TGTGCCAGCTCACCAAGGCAGGGGGGCGATCAGCCCCAGCATTTT
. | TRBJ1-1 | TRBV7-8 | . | CASSKGVNRNTEAFF | TGTGCCAGCAGCAAGGGGGTCAACCGGAACACTGAAGCTTTCTTT
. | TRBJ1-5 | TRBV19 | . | CASSILEGPQHF | TGTGCCAGTAGTATACTCGAGGGGCCCCAGCATTTT
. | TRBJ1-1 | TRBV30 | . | CAWTVAEEAFF | TGTGCCTGGACCGTCGCGGAGGAAGCTTTCTTT
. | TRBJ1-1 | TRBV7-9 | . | CASRFTTGDTEAFF | TGTGCCAGCAGATTTACGACGGGGGACACTGAAGCTTTCTTT
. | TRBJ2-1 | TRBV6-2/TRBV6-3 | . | CASSYGETPLFF | TGTGCCAGCAGTTACGGAGAGACCCCTCTGTTCTTC
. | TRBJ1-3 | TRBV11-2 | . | CASTRTVRNTIYF | TGTGCCAGCACCCGGACAGTAAGAAACACCATATATTTT
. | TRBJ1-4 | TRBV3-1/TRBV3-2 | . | CASSQEIVGYSYEKLFF | TGTGCCAGCAGCCAAGAAATAGTAGGTTACAGTTATGAAAAACTGTTTTTT
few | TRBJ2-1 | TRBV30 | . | CAWSASRGWLFF | TGTGCCTGGAGTGCGAGTAGGGGGTGGCTGTTCTTC
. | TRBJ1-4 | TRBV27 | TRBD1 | CASRTGEEKLFF | TGTGCCAGCAGGACAGGGGAGGAAAAACTGTTTTTT
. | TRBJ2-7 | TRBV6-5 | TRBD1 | CASSYKGDRGLGQYF | TGTGCCAGCAGTTACAAGGGGGACAGGGGCTTGGGGCAGTACTTC
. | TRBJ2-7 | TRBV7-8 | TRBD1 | CASSLEVSGTATYEQYF | TGTGCCAGCAGCTTAGAGGTATCCGGGACAGCAACCTACGAGCAGTACTTC
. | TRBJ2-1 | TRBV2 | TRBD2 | CASSFSGTSVPGVEQFF | TGTGCCAGCAGTTTTTCCGGGACTAGCGTCCCTGGGGTTGAGCAGTTCTTC
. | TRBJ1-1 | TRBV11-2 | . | CASSLDGGATEAFF | TGTGCCAGCAGCTTAGACGGGGGGGCCACTGAAGCTTTCTTT
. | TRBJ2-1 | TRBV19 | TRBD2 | CASTARGLAGAGSPNEQFF | TGTGCCAGTACCGCCCGGGGACTAGCGGGAGCAGGGTCCCCCAATGAGCAGTTCTTC
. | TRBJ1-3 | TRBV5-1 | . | CASSLAGTVRGNTIYF | TGCGCCAGCAGCTTGGCCGGGACTGTTCGAGGAAACACCATATATTTT
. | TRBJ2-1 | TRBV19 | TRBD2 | CASSTGLAGYNEQFF | TGTGCCAGTAGTACCGGACTAGCGGGGTACAATGAGCAGTTCTTC
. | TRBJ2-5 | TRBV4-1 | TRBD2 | CASSQEQSGTNQETQYF | TGCGCCAGCAGCCAAGAGCAGAGCGGGACTAACCAAGAGACCCAGTACTTC
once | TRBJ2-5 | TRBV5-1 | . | CASSFRSREQETQYF | TGCGCCAGCAGCTTCCGATCACGGGAACAAGAGACCCAGTACTTC
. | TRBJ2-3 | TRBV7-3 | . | CASSRLGGLPYTDTQYF | TGTGCCAGCAGCCGATTGGGGGGTCTGCCTTACACAGATACGCAGTATTTT
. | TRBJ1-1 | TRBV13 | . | CASSSLTGNTEAFF | TGTGCCAGCAGCTCCCTAACGGGGAACACTGAAGCTTTCTTT
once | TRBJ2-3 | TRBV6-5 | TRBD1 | CASSYSGTGKDTQYF | TGTGCCAGCAGTTACTCCGGGACAGGGAAAGATACGCAGTATTTT
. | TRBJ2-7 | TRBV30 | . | CAWSVSLASDEQYF | TGTGCCTGGAGTGTATCGCTAGCGAGCGACGAGCAGTACTTC
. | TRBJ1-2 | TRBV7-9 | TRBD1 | CASSIRDSNYGYTF | TGTGCCAGCAGCATCCGGGACAGTAACTATGGCTACACCTTC
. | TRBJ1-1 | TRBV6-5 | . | CASSYRRMNTEAFF | TGTGCCAGCAGTTACAGGCGGATGAACACTGAAGCTTTCTTT
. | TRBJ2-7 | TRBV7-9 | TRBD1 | CASSLGTGGAKSYEQYF | TGTGCCAGCAGCTTAGGGACAGGGGGCGCGAAGTCCTACGAGCAGTACTTC
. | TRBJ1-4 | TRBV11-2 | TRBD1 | CASSWDRTGEKLFF | TGTGCCAGCAGTTGGGACAGGACAGGTGAAAAACTGTTTTTT
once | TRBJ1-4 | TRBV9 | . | CASSVDPGEKLFF | TGTGCCAGCAGCGTCGATCCAGGCGAAAAACTGTTTTTT
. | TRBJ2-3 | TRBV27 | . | CASRPTISTDTQYF | TGTGCCAGCAGGCCGACTATAAGCACAGATACGCAGTATTTT